This T cell receptor beta chain stems from a study of immune heterogeneity within non-small cell lung tumors. About the research overall: With respect to histology, the tumors encompassed a few squamous cell carcinomas, 10 non-squamous carcinomas and 1 not otherwise specified. Study outcomes and limitations: Recurrence of the same dominant CDR3 beta clonotypes was seen across tumor sites within a patient, and site-unique high-frequency clones were present alongside them. Local T-cell clonality correlated moderately but significantly with local tumor mutational burden (R about 0.35).

This CDR3 region has 17 residues. Germline CDR1 LGHNA, CDR2 YNFKEQ. Trimming cost V 1 base and J 2 bases; bases outside gene matches: 11. This clonotype counts as medium-sized. No antigen is known for it. Multiplex PCR employing 32 V and 13 J primers generated amplicons of the TCR beta CDR3. TCRdb used MiXCR to reprocess the multiplex PCR reads, holding one entry per CDR3 protein. The sample holds 13,000 to 15,000 distinct CDR3 sequences; roughly 29% are singletons and the top ten take roughly 5.2%. The template consisted of bulk tumor genomic DNA, with 600 ng used per sample. Each primary tumor yielded several biopsies, collected far apart from one another at surgery. The study cohort was described as untreated, and its members had newly diagnosed non-small cell lung cancer. They went on to have curative surgery. Everyone who gave samples had just been diagnosed with non-small cell lung cancer and was having surgery with curative intent.

The chain carries TRBV4-2 and TRBJ2-7; the match to TRBD2 covers 7 bases. Sequences were obtained from lung tumor tissue. This TCR was recovered from a man aged 35-49 years with non-small cell lung cancer. In nucleotides, the CDR3 is TGTGCCAGCAGCCAAGGATCGATGGCGGGAGATACCTACGAGCAGTACTTC. Encoded protein: CASSQGSMAGDTYEQYF.